This T cell receptor beta chain was recorded in a study of T cell responses to AZD1222 COVID-19 vaccine. The CDR3 is 16 residues long. CDR1 and CDR2 from the germline V gene are KGHDR and SFDVKD. V shed 1 base and J 2 bases; nucleotides not matched to a gene: 4. Assay: immunoSEQ multiplex PCR; the TCRdb copy retains only in-frame clones and omits some. The data show about 120,000 clones, roughly 87% seen once. The chain recombines TRBV24-1 with TRBJ2-1; 7 bases line up with TRBD1. This TCR derives from an adult who received the AZD1222 COVID-19 vaccine. The source was peripheral blood, collected 28 days after the second AZD1222 dose. CDR3 region: CATSDFRDRTYNEQFF. The CDR3 region has the DNA TGTGCCACCAGTGATTTTCGGGACAGAACCTACAATGAGCAGTTCTTC.